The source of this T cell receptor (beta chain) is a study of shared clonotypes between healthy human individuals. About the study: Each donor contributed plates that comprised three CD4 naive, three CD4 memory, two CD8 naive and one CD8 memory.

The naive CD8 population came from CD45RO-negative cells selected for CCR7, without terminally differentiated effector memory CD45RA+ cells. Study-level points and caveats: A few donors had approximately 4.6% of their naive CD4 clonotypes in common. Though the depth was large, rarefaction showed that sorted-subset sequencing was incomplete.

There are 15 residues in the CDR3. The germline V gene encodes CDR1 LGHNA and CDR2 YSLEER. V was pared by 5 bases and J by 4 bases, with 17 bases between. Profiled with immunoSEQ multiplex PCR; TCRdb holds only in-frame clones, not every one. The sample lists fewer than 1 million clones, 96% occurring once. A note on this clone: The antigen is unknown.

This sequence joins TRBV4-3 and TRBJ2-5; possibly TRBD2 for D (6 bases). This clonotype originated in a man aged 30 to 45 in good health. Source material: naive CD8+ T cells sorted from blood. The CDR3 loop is CASSSNWRVGETQYF. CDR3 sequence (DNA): TGCGCCAGCAGCTCAAATTGGAGGGTGGGAGAGACCCAGTACTTC.